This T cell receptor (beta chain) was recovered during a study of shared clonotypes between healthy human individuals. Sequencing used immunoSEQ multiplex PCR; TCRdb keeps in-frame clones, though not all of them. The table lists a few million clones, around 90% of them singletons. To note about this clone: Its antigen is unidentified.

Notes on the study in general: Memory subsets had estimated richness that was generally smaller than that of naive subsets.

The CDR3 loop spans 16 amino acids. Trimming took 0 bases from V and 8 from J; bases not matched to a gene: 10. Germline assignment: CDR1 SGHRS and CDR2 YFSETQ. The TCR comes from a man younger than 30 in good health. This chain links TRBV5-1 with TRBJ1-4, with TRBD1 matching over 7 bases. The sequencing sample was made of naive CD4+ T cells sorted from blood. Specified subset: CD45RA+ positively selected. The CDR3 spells CASSLEPTGLREKLFF. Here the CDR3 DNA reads TGCGCCAGCAGCTTGGAACCGACAGGGTTAAGGGAAAAACTGTTTTTT.